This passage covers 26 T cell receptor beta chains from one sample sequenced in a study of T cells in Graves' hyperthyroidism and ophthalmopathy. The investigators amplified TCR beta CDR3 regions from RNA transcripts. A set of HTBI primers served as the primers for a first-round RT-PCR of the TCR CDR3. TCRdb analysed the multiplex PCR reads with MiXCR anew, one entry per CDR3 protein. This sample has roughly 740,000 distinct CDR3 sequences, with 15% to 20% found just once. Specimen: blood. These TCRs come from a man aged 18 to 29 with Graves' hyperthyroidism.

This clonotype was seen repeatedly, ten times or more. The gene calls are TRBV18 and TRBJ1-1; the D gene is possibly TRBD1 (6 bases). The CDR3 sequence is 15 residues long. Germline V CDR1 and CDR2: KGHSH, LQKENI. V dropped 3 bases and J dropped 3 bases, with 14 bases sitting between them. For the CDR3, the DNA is TGTGCCAGCTCACCCATACAGGGCGTAGACACTGAAGCTTTCTTT. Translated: CASSPIQGVDTEAFF.

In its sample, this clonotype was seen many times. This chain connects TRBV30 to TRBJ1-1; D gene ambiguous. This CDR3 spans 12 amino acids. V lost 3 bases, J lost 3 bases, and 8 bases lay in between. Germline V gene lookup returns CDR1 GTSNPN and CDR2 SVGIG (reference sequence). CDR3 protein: CAWRYADTEAFF. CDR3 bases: TGTGCCTGGAGGTACGCGGACACTGAAGCTTTCTTT.

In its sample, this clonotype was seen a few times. CDR3 protein: CASSRLAGTVTDTQYF. CDR3 nucleotide sequence: TGTGCCAGCAGCCGGCTTGCCGGGACAGTCACAGATACGCAGTATTTT. V and J are TRBV7-3 and TRBJ2-3; 7 bases are a match to TRBD1. CDR3 size: 16 residues. The V gene's germline CDR1 is SGHTA and CDR2 FQGTGA. V was pared by 5 bases and J by 2 bases, with 10 bases of the junction left unmatched.

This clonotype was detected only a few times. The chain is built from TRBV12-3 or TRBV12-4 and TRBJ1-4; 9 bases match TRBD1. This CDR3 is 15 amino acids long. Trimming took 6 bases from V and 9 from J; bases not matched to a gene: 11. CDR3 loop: CASSRAGQGSKKLFF. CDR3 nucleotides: TGTGCCAGCAGCAGGGCGGGACAGGGAAGCAAAAAACTGTTTTTT.

The CDR3 DNA sequence: TGCAGTGCTAGAGATAAGTCGACCCGAAACACCGGGGAGCTGTTTTTT. Its protein is CSARDKSTRNTGELFF. The rearrangement uses TRBV20-1 and TRBJ2-2; D unresolved. V dropped 0 bases and J dropped 2 bases, with 13 bases sitting between them. The germline gives CDR1 DFQATT, CDR2 SNEGSKA (reference sequence). The CDR3 length is 16 residues.

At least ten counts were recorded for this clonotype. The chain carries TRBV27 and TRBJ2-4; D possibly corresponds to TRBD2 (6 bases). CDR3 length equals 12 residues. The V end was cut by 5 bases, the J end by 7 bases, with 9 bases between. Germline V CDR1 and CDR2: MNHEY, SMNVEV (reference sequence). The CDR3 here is CASSPRGNIQYF. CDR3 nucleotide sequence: TGTGCCAGCAGTCCTCGGGGGAACATTCAGTACTTC.

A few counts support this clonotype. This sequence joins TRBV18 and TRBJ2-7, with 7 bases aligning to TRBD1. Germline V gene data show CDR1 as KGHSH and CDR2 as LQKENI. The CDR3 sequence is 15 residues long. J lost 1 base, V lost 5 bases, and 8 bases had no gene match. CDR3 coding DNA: TGTGCCAGCTCAGGGGACAGAACCTTTTCCTACGAGCAGTACTTC. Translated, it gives CASSGDRTFSYEQYF.

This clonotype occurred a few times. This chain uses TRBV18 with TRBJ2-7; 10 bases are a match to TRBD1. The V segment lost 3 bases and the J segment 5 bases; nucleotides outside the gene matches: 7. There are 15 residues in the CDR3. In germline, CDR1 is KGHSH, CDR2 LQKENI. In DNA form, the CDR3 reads TGTGCCAGCTCACCGAGGGGACAGGGGAGCCACGAGCAGTACTTC. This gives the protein CASSPRGQGSHEQYF.

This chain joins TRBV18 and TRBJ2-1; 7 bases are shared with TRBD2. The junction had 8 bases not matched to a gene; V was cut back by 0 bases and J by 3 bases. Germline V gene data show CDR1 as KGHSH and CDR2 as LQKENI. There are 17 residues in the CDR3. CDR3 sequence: CASSPPVGTSDYNEQFF. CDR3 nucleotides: TGTGCCAGCTCACCACCGGTGGGAACTAGCGACTACAATGAGCAGTTCTTC.

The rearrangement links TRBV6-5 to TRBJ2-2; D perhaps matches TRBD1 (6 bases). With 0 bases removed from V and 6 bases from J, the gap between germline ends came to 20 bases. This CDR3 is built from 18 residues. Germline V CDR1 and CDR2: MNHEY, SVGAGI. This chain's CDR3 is CASSYSEETPWGPGELFF. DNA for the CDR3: TGTGCCAGCAGTTACTCGGAAGAGACCCCTTGGGGGCCCGGGGAGCTGTTTTTT.

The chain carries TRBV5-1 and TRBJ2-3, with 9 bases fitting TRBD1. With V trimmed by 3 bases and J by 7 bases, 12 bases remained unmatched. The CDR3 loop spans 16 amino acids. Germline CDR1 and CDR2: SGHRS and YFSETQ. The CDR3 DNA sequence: TGCGCCAGCAGCTCCTTCCCGGGACAGGGTTCCTATACGCAGTATTTT. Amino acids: CASSSFPGQGSYTQYF.

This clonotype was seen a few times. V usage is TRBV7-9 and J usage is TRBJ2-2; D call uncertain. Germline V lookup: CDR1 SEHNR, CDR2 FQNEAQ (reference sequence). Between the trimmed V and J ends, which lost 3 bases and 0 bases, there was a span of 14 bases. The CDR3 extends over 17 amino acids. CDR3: CASSFPDAGSNTGELFF. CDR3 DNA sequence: TGTGCCAGCAGCTTCCCGGACGCTGGCTCGAACACCGGGGAGCTGTTTTTT. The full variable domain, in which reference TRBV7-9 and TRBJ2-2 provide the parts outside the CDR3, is DTGVSQNPRHKITKRGQNVTFRCDPISEHNRLYWYRQTLGQGPEFLTYFQNEAQLEKSRLLSDRFSAERPKGSFSTLEIQRTEQGDSAMYLCASSFPDAGSNTGELFFGEGSRLTVL.

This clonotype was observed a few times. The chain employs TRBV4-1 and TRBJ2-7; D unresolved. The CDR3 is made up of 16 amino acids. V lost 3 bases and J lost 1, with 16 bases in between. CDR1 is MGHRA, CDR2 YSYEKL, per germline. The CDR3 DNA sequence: TGCGCCAGCAGCCATGACCTGACGTTTCGATCCTACGAGCAGTACTTC. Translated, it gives CASSHDLTFRSYEQYF.

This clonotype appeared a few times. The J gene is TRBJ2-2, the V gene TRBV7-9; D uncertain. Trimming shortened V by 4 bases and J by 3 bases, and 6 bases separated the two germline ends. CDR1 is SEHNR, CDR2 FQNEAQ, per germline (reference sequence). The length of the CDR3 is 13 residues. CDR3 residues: CASSSDDTGELFF. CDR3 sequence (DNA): TGTGCCAGCAGCTCGGACGACACCGGGGAGCTGTTTTTT.

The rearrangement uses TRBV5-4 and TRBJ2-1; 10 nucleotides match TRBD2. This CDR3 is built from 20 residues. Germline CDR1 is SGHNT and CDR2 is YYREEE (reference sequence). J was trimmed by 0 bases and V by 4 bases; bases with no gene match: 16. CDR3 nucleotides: TGTGCCAGCAGCGCCCTCGGAGTAGCGGGAGGCCCGAGCTCCTACAATGAGCAGTTCTTC. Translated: CASSALGVAGGPSSYNEQFF.

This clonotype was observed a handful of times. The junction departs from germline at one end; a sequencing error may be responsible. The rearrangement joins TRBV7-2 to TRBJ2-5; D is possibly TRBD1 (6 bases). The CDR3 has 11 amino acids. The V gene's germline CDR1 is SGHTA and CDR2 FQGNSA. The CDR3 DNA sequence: TGTGCCAGCAGCGAGAACCGGGACAAGCACTTC. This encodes CASSENRDKHF.

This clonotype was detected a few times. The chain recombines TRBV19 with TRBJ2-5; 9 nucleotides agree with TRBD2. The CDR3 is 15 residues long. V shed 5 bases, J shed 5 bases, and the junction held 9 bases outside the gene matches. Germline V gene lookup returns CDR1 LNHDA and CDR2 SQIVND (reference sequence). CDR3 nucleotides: TGTGCCAGTAGTCTCACTAGCGGGTTTTCGGAGACCCAGTACTTC. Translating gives CASSLTSGFSETQYF.

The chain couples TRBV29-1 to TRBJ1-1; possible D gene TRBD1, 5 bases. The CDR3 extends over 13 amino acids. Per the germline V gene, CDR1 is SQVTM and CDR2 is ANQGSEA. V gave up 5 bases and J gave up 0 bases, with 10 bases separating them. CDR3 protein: CSVTGRMNTEAFF. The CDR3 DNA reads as TGCAGCGTTACGGGACGGATGAACACTGAAGCTTTCTTT.

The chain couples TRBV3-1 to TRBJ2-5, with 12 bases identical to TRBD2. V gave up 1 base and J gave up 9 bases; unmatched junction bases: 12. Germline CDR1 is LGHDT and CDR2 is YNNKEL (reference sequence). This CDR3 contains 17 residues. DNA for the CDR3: TGTGCCAGCAGCCAAGGACGTTGGGGACTAGCGGGCAGGGCCCAGTACTTC. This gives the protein CASSQGRWGLAGRAQYF.

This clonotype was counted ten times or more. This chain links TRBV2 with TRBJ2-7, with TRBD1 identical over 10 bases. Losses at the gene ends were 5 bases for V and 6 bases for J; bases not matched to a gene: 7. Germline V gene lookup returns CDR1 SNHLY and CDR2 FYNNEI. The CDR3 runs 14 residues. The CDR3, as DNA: TGTGCCAGCAGTAACCGGGACAGGGGCGGCGAGCAGTACTTC. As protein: CASSNRDRGGEQYF. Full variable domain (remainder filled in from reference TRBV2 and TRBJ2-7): EPEVTQTPSHQVTQMGQEVILRCVPISNHLYFYWYRQILGQKVEFLVSFYNNEISEKSEIFDDQFSVERPDGSNFTLKIRSTKLEDSAMYFCASSNRDRGGEQYFGPGTRLTVT.

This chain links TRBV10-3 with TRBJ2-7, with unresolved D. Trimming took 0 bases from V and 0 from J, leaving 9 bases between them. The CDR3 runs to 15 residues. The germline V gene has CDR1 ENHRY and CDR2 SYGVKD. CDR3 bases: TGTGCCATCAGTGAGTCTTTAGGCGTCTCCTACGAGCAGTACTTC. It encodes CAISESLGVSYEQYF.

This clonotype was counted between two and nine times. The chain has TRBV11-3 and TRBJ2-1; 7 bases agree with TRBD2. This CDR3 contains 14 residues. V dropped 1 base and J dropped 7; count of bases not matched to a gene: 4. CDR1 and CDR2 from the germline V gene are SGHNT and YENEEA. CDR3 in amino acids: CASSLGPGRNEQFF. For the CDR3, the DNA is TGTGCCAGCAGCTTAGGACCCGGGAGGAATGAGCAGTTCTTC.

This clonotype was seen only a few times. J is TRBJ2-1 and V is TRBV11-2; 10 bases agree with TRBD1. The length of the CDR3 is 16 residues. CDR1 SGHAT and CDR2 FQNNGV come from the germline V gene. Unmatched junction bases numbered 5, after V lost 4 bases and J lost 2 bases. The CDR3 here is CASSSGQGRTYNEQFF. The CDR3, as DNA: TGTGCCAGCAGCTCGGGACAGGGGAGGACCTACAATGAGCAGTTCTTC.

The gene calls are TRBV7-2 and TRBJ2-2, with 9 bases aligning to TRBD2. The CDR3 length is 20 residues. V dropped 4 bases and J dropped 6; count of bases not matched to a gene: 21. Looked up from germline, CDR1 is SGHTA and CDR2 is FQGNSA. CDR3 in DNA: TGTGCCAGCAGCTCCGACCTTGCCGGGACTAGCCGGGAGGTGGCCGGGGAGCTGTTTTTT. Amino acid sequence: CASSSDLAGTSREVAGELFF.

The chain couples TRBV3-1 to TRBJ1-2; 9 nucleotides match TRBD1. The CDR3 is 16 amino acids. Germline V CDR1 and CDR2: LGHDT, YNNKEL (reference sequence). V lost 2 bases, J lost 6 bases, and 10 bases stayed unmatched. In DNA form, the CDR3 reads TGTGCCAGCAGCCAAAAGGGACAGGGAAGAAAGGATGGCTACACCTTC. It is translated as CASSQKGQGRKDGYTF.

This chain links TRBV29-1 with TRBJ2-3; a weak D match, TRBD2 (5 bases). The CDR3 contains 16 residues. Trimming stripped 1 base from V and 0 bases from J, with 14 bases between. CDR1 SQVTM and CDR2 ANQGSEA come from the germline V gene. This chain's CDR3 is CSVEGSEGVSTDTQYF. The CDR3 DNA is TGCAGCGTTGAAGGGAGCGAGGGAGTGAGCACAGATACGCAGTATTTT.